This T cell receptor beta chain was identified in a study of T cell responses to AZD1222 COVID-19 vaccine. Here immunoSEQ multiplex PCR was the method, and the copy in TCRdb shows in-frame clones only, minus some. The sample has 200,000 to 250,000 clones, 90% to 95% seen once. This clone was found once. Its antigen is not known. Study-level findings and limits: Vaccine-related CD4 TCRs covered spike, predominating at 160-218 and 743-854. Sampling captured repertoires only after the peak T cell response. Unmutated variant regions are reportedly the target of nearly half of TCRs that are spike-specific.

This clonotype was sampled from an adult who received the MenACWY meningococcal vaccine as a control. The sample in question was peripheral blood, obtained 28 days after the second dose of the MenACWY control vaccine.

CDR3 in DNA: TGCGCCAGCAGCCAAGACGCTTACTACGAGCAGTACTTC. Translation: CASSQDAYYEQYF. J is TRBJ2-7 and V is TRBV4-1; D gene uncertain. This CDR3 contains 13 residues. Trimming removed 0 bases from V and 3 bases from J, with 6 bases in between. The germline V gene encodes CDR1 MGHRA and CDR2 YSYEKL.